The 9 T cell receptor beta chains listed next were all sequenced from one sample in a study of beta chain features in type 1 diabetes. The whole isolated RNA underwent reverse transcription, so sequencing captured expressed TCRB transcripts. This table comes from immunoSEQ multiplex PCR, and its TCRdb copy is limited to in-frame clones, with some not included. The table shows 450,000 to 600,000 clones, with roughly 30% occurring only once. Specimen: naive CD4+ T cells from blood. These receptors came from a man between 18 and 35 years old in good health.

J is TRBJ2-1 and V is TRBV6-1; TRBD2 agrees at 10 bases. Germline loops: CDR1 MNHNS, CDR2 SASEGT. V lost 8 bases and J lost 0; bases outside the gene matches: 4. The CDR3 has 15 amino acids. This chain's CDR3 is CASHGLAASYNEQFF. The CDR3 region has the DNA TGTGCCAGCCACGGACTAGCGGCCTCCTACAATGAGCAGTTCTTC.

This clone was seen a few times. This chain joins TRBV21-1 and TRBJ2-1; the listed D gene, TRBD1, was not tested against the DNA. TRBV21-1 is marked as a pseudogene. The CDR3 totals 15 residues. CDR3 region: CASSKEETGDNEQFF. Here the CDR3 DNA reads TGTGCCAGCAGCAAAGAGGAGACAGGGGACAATGAGCAGTTCTTC.

This clone was detected only a few times. The chain carries TRBV9 and TRBJ2-3; 11 nucleotides line up with TRBD2. Trimming at V came to 2 bases and at J to 6 bases, leaving 2 bases not matched to a gene. The CDR3 has 14 amino acids. Germline values: CDR1 SGDLS, CDR2 YYNGEE. CDR3 loop: CASSVTSGIDTQYF. The DNA for the CDR3 is TGTGCCAGCAGCGTGACTAGCGGGATTGATACGCAGTATTTT.

As regards this clone: Other nucleotide sequences from this sample produce the same CDR3. The chain joins TRBV9 to TRBJ2-2, with no clear D. The CDR3 is 12 residues long. Deletions cut 2 bases from V and 4 bases from J, with 3 bases between. CDR1 is SGDLS, CDR2 YYNGEE, per germline. CDR3 coding DNA: TGTGCCAGCAGCGTGGGCACCGGGGAGCTGTTTTTT. Protein product: CASSVGTGELFF.

This clone occurred a few times. V is TRBV4-2 and J is TRBJ2-5; the match to TRBD2 covers 11 bases. The ends lost 1 base at V and 2 bases at J; junction bases unmatched: 3. The CDR3 loop spans 16 amino acids. Looked up from germline, CDR1 is LGHNA and CDR2 is YNFKEQ. In DNA form, the CDR3 reads TGTGCCAGCAGCCAAGGATTAGCGGGAGGGCAAGAGACCCAGTACTTC. It codes for CASSQGLAGGQETQYF.

A few counts support this clone. The CDR3 sequence: CASSQAGGDTEAFF. CDR3 nucleotides: TGTGCCAGCAGCCAAGCCGGGGGTGACACTGAAGCTTTCTTT. The chain carries TRBV4-2 and TRBJ1-1; perhaps TRBD1 as D (5 bases). The ends were cut back, 1 base at V and 3 bases at J, with 9 bases in the middle. Germline CDR1 reads LGHNA; CDR2 reads YNFKEQ. The CDR3 spans 14 residues.

The V gene is TRBV7-9, the J gene TRBJ1-1, with 7 bases identical to TRBD1. The length of the CDR3 is 15 residues. The germline gives CDR1 SEHNR, CDR2 FQNEAQ (reference sequence). Trimming cost V 1 base and J 1 base; bases outside gene matches: 3. The CDR3 DNA reads TGTGCCAGCAGCTTAGAGGGACAGCCGAACACTGAAGCTTTCTTT. It specifies CASSLEGQPNTEAFF.

The table lists this clone with a few counts. Distinct nucleotide sequences in the sample also encode this CDR3. The chain combines TRBV29-1 with TRBJ2-3; D call uncertain. The CDR3 totals 12 residues. The V end was cut by 4 bases, the J end by 0 bases, with 5 bases between. Germline CDR1 reads SQVTM; CDR2 reads ANQGSEA. CDR3 DNA sequence: TGCAGCGTTGTGGCCAGCACAGATACGCAGTATTTT. Translated, it gives CSVVASTDTQYF.

The V call is TRBV9, the J call TRBJ2-3; no clear D. The V and J ends lost 4 bases and 2 bases respectively, with 8 bases between them. From germline, CDR1 is SGDLS and CDR2 YYNGEE. CDR3 size: 13 residues. CDR3 DNA: TGTGCCAGCAGCTATGGGAACACAGATACGCAGTATTTT. It yields the protein CASSYGNTDTQYF.